The T cell receptor beta chain described here comes from a study of CD8 T cells in ankylosing spondylitis. Study-wide points: There was a TCR beta motif, made of several highly homologous variants, that appeared characteristic of ankylosing spondylitis blood.

TCRdb itself ran the 5' RACE reads through MiXCR, one entry per CDR3 protein. The sample yields about 440,000 distinct CDR3 sequences, about 15% seen once. Trimming stripped 0 bases from V and 0 bases from J, with 9 bases between. Germline V gene sequence: CDR1 ENHRY, CDR2 SYGVKD. The length of the CDR3 is 15 residues. Points on this clonotype: Its matching antigen is unknown.

Sequencing used blood, either unsorted or a sorted T cell fraction (not recorded which). The chain combines TRBV10-3 with TRBJ2-7; D is tentatively TRBD1 or TRBD2 (5 bases each). This TCR was recovered from a male donor with ankylosing spondylitis. The CDR3 protein is CAISESQGVSYEQYF. The CDR3 nucleotides read TGTGCCATCAGTGAGTCGCAGGGAGTCTCCTACGAGCAGTACTTC.